One sample yielded the 5 T cell receptor beta chains listed below, sequenced in a study of T cells after yellow fever vaccination. TCRdb independently ran MiXCR on the 5' RACE reads; one entry per CDR3 protein. The repertoire holds 500,000 to 650,000 distinct CDR3 sequences, with around an eighth as singletons. The sequencing here drew on PBMCs, taken on the day of the yellow fever booster vaccination. The source of these receptors is a man under 40 who received the YFV17D yellow fever vaccine.

This chain connects TRBV7-2 to TRBJ2-1, with 11 nucleotides matching TRBD2. The CDR3 runs 16 residues. The V segment lost 5 bases and the J segment 10 bases; nucleotides outside the gene matches: 13. The V gene's germline CDR1 is SGHTA and CDR2 FQGNSA. As DNA, the CDR3 is TGTGCCAGCAGCACGACTAGCGGGACCTACAAGGGAGAGCAGTTCTTC. As protein: CASSTTSGTYKGEQFF.

This clonotype was seen a handful of times. CDR3 in amino acids: CSARDQDTSTDTQYF. Here the CDR3 DNA reads TGCAGTGCTAGAGATCAAGATACTAGCACAGATACGCAGTATTTT. The V call is TRBV20-1, the J call TRBJ2-3; D is unclear. Looked up from germline, CDR1 is DFQATT and CDR2 is SNEGSKA (reference sequence). The CDR3 length is 15 residues. V was cut by 0 bases and J by 0 bases, with 10 bases left in between.

This clonotype showed up just a few times. V and J are TRBV12-3 or TRBV12-4 and TRBJ1-2; D might be TRBD1 (5 bases). This CDR3 has 12 amino acids. Trimming took 5 bases from V and 7 from J, leaving 11 bases between them. CDR3 in DNA: TGTGCCAGCAGTGACGGGACGGGTGGCTACACCTTC. This sequence encodes CASSDGTGGYTF.

The V and J genes are TRBV4-3 and TRBJ2-7, with D perhaps matching TRBD1 (6 bases). Trimming took off 1 base at V and 3 bases at J, with 19 bases between the two ends. CDR3 length: 17 amino acids. Per germline, CDR1 LGHNA and CDR2 YSLEER. The CDR3 reads CASSQGIWDTGIYEQYF. CDR3 sequence (DNA): TGCGCCAGCAGCCAAGGGATTTGGGACACGGGCATCTACGAGCAGTACTTC.

A few counts support this clonotype. The chain uses TRBV7-2 and TRBJ2-4; D unclear. CDR1 and CDR2 from the germline V gene are SGHTA and FQGNSA. V lost 1 base, J lost 0 bases, and 10 bases lay in between. The CDR3 is 16 residues long. CDR3 bases: TGTGCCAGCAGCTTAGGTTCCTCCCAAGCCAAAAACATTCAGTACTTC. Translated: CASSLGSSQAKNIQYF.